This T cell receptor (beta chain) derives from a study of PD-1 blockade in classical Hodgkin lymphoma. Clones were read by immunoSEQ multiplex PCR, and TCRdb kept only the in-frame ones, dropping some. The table has about 46,000 clones, about three quarters seen once. CDR3 size: 18 residues. Germline CDR1 reads KGHSH; CDR2 reads LQKENI. Between the trimmed V and J ends, which lost 3 bases and 4 bases, there was a span of 23 bases. Each and every patient relapsed after autologous stem cell transplantation, and patients got differing brentuximab vedotin exposure. This receptor was taken from a human donor with classical Hodgkin lymphoma. V usage is TRBV18 and J usage is TRBJ2-3; D remains ambiguous. Source: peripheral blood mononuclear cells (PBMCs), taken before the second cycle of nivolumab. In DNA form, the CDR3 reads TGTGCCAGCTCACCCACCAAGGCAGCGCTGGTCGGGTCAGATACGCAGTATTTT. Encoded protein: CASSPTKAALVGSDTQYF.